The T cell receptor (beta chain) under discussion was sequenced for a study of identical twins. General observations from the study: Cord blood's abundant beta clonotypes had fewer insertions, unlike memory repertoires.

The length of the CDR3 is 12 residues. V lost 3 bases, J lost 4 bases, and 6 bases lay in between. Via MiXCR, TCRdb re-called the 5' RACE reads, giving one row per CDR3 protein. The sample includes 350,000 or so distinct CDR3 sequences, around an eighth of them seen just once. This clonotype was recorded many times. The antigen is undetermined. This same sample was also taken into another study, of yellow fever vaccine responses in identical twins.

The TCR sequence derives from a woman aged 18-29 years in good health. Sequenced input: CD8+ T cells sorted from blood. The chain couples TRBV12-3 or TRBV12-4 to TRBJ1-1; D gene ambiguous. Here the CDR3 reads CASSFSGTEAFF. The CDR3 DNA reads as TGTGCCAGCAGTTTTAGCGGCACTGAAGCTTTCTTT.